The source of this T cell receptor (beta chain) is a study of vaccination effects on CD4 cells after COVID-19. Study-wide context: Two-dose vaccination with either BNT162b2 or mRNA-1273 was given to the participants. Study observations and caveats: Only a single clone (1 of 255 vaccine-induced clones in healthy vaccinees) cross-reacted with common cold coronaviruses.

The repertoire was sequenced with immunoSEQ multiplex PCR; TCRdb's copy has only in-frame clones and lacks some. The table lists some 22,000 clones, roughly 74% of them singletons. Peptide-pool stimulation followed by sequencing identified expanded antigen-specific CD4+ clonotypes in the ViraFEST assay. Following culture for approximately 11 days, CD4+ T cells were isolated. In the vaccine recipients, nucleocapsid antibodies were negative and there was no prior SARS-CoV-2 infection. Trimming took 0 bases from V and 1 from J, leaving 7 bases between them. CDR3 size: 14 residues. Germline V CDR1 and CDR2: SGDLS, YYNGEE. With respect to this clone: Its target is not known.

This sequence was found in a human donor who received a COVID-19 vaccine. This chain links TRBV9 with TRBJ2-5; D unresolved. This specimen was CD4+ T cells from PBMCs cultured with SARS-CoV-2 spike peptides, taken before COVID-19 vaccination. CDR3 sequence: CASSVGQIQETQYF. The CDR3 nucleotides are TGTGCCAGCAGCGTAGGTCAGATCCAAGAGACCCAGTACTTC. Based on the CDR3 plus reference TRBV9 and TRBJ2-5, the full variable domain is DSGVTQTPKHLITATGQRVTLRCSPRSGDLSVYWYQQSLDQGLQFLIQYYNGEERAKGNILERFSAQQFPDLHSELNLSSLELGDSALYFCASSVGQIQETQYFGPGTRLLVL.